This T cell receptor (beta chain) was profiled in a study of blood T cell repertoires in COVID-19. About the research overall: Spain, Italy and the United States supplied samples that represented acute and convalescent COVID-19. Sample material is recorded as cDNA or gDNA derived from T cells, B-cell-depleted T cells, or PBMCs.

V dropped 0 bases and J dropped 10 bases, with 10 bases sitting between them. This CDR3 spans 11 amino acids. Germline CDR1 and CDR2: GTSNPN and SVGIG (reference sequence). Under the authors' procedure: Using reference gene primer amplification, nucleated cell counts were estimated. The data were produced by immunoSEQ multiplex PCR, yet TCRdb's version contains in-frame clones alone and is incomplete. V, J and clone size were drawn from that table, and D and trimming were deduced from the DNA. Of 130,000 or so clones detected, about 81% appear once; the ten largest clones hold roughly a sixth. The clonotype comes from a woman aged 80 or over with acute or convalescent COVID-19. The chain uses TRBV30 and TRBJ2-7, with D possibly matching TRBD1 (6 bases). Sequencing used peripheral blood. Here the CDR3 DNA reads TGTGCCTGGAGTGTAACAGGGAGCCAGTACTTC. This gives the protein CAWSVTGSQYF. Complete variable domain (other parts from reference TRBV30 and TRBJ2-7): SQTIHQWPATLVQPVGSPLSLECTVEGTSNPNLYWYRQAAGRGLQLLFYSVGIGQISSEVPQNLSASRPQDRQFILSSKKLLLSDSGFYLCAWSVTGSQYFGPGTRLTVT.